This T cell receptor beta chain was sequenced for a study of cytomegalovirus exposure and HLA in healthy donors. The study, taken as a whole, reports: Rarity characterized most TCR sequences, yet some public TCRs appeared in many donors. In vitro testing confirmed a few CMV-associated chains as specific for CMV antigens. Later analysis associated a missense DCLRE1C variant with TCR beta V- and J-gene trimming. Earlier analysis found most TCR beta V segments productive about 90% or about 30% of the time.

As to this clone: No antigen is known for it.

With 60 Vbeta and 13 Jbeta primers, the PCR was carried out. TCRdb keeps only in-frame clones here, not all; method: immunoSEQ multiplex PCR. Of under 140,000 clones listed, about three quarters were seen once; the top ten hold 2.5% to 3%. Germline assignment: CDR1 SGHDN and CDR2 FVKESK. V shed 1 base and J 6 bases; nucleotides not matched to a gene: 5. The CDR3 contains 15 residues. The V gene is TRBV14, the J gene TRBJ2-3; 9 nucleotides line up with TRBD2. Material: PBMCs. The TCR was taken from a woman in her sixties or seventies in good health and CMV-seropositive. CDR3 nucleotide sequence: TGTGCCAGCAGCCAAGGCTTAGCGGGAGTTGATACGCAGTATTTT. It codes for CASSQGLAGVDTQYF.